Sequencing of this TCR beta chain was carried out in a study of beta chain features in type 1 diabetes. Germline V gene sequence: CDR1 SGDLS, CDR2 YYNGEE. V was cut by 0 bases and J by 5 bases, with 11 bases left in between. This CDR3 is built from 14 residues. Reverse transcription of all isolated RNA meant that expressed TCRB transcripts were sequenced. Libraries were prepared by immunoSEQ multiplex PCR; TCRdb keeps only in-frame clonotypes and omits some of them. The repertoire holds a few hundred thousand clones, with approximately 16% as singletons. Notes on the study in general: In every one of the four CD4+ subsets, TCRB CDR3s were moderately but significantly shorter in Type 1 diabetes patients.

This clone came up a few times. Its antigen is unknown. Sorted populations were all over 98% pure. This receptor was obtained from a man aged 30 to 45 with type 1 diabetes. The sequenced sample consisted of naive CD4+ T cells from blood. This chain uses TRBV9 with TRBJ2-5; D not resolved. This CDR3 reads CASSVGSPEETQYF. As DNA, the CDR3 is TGTGCCAGCAGCGTAGGGTCCCCAGAGGAGACCCAGTACTTC.